The clone carrying this TCR beta chain appeared a few times. Data came from immunoSEQ multiplex PCR; TCRdb stores just in-frame clones and leaves some out. The repertoire has around 79,000 clones, nearly 90% of them found once; the top ten carry over 1.2%. This specimen comes from a study of T cell responses to AZD1222 COVID-19 vaccine. Study in general: Timing groups of about 4 and about 12 weeks for second doses were pooled.

Trimming shortened V by 1 base and J by 8 bases, and 12 bases separated the two germline ends. From germline, CDR1 is SEHNR and CDR2 FQNEAQ (reference sequence). This CDR3 has 15 amino acids. The chain is built from TRBV7-9 and TRBJ1-6; D may be TRBD1 (6 bases). The clonotype originates from an adult in good health. The sequencing here drew on peripheral blood, taken on day 0 of AZD1222 vaccination. The CDR3 sequence: CASSLVPGEDSPLHF. CDR3 in DNA: TGTGCCAGCAGCTTAGTTCCAGGGGAGGATTCACCCCTCCACTTT.